The T cell receptor beta chain described here comes from a study of T cells in women clearing cervical HPV infection. immunoSEQ multiplex PCR used an average of about 1.3 ug genomic DNA. Generated by immunoSEQ multiplex PCR, the TCRdb table keeps only in-frame clones and is missing some. The sample's table shows 14,000 or so clones. Points on this clone: Its specificity is unknown. The read gets to within 3 residues of the CDR3 end, and the germline J gene fills in the rest. Other DNA sequences within the sample encode an identical CDR3.

All donors had a single incident cervical HPV16 infection, not prevalent. Findings and caveats of the study: Effector/memory and HPV-specific T cells were not isolated, and association timing is unknown. Repertoire richness, not evenness, was significantly elevated in CIN3+ cases versus controls.

The CDR3 is 15 amino acids. Germline V lookup: CDR1 SGHTA, CDR2 FQGNSA. Trimming stripped 5 bases from V and 0 bases from J, with 11 bases between. Material: blood buffy coat. The clonotype originates from a woman aged 18-69 years with a cervical HPV16 infection that either progressed to CIN3+ or cleared (not recorded which). The V gene is TRBV7-2, the J gene TRBJ1-3; D possibly corresponds to TRBD1 (5 bases). The covered CDR3 bases are TGTGCCAGCAGCCGACAGATGAGCTCTGGAAACACC. Encoded protein: CASSRQMSSGNT. The entire CDR3 sequence reads CASSRQMSSGNTIYF.